This paragraph covers one TCR beta chain sequence. Its antigen has not been determined. Per-base quality was not reported, and no clone a single base away is much larger than it. Library preparation used the immunoSEQ multiplex PCR assay. In the authors' own workflow: A statistical classification framework was developed to diagnose cytomegalovirus status using the catalog of TCR beta chain sequences. Entries here come from immuneACCESS through TCRdb and include only in-frame sequences with V and J called. Some clones fail to appear in such tables; in the studies checked, an unresolved V gene covers under half of the shortfall, and the cause of the remainder is unknown. V, J and clone size reflect that table, while D and trimming were determined from the DNA. The sample table shows some 320,000 clones, and around 90% are seen once. Approximately 1% of the sample lies in the top ten. This specimen comes from a study of cytomegalovirus exposure and HLA in healthy donors (dated by TCRdb to 2017 to 2019). Notes on the research overall: According to a later analysis, one platform produced both the approximately 110 validation repertoires and the 620 or so repertoires of the first cohort. The study was designed to test whether signatures of past pathogen exposure could be identified by cataloging public T cell receptors. Besides the first cohort of 666 subjects, a separate validation cohort made up of some 110 different subjects was used. To predict cytomegalovirus infection status, the study combined high-throughput TCR immunosequencing, statistical association of individual TCRs with disease status, and machine learning. Beyond this particular receptor, the publication reports: In a later analysis, TCRs clustered in the first cohort were found to also tend to co-occur in the roughly 110 validation repertoires, with 94% of cluster scores above 0. In vitro tests confirmed that a few of the cytomegalovirus-associated TCR beta chains recognize cytomegalovirus antigens. In both the original and validation cohorts, the classifier was reported to diagnose cytomegalovirus status with high specificity and sensitivity. A later analysis lacked HLA typing for the validation cohort, so it scored co-occurrence in that cohort across all 120 or so repertoires. Most TCR sequences were seen in very few donors, while some public TCRs were found in many individuals. The study gave a list of about 170 TCR beta chains associated with cytomegalovirus. The authors suggested that the approach could potentially be generalized to other disease states and immunological phenotypes.

Sequences SEHNR (CDR1) and FQNEAQ (CDR2) are obtained from the germline V gene (reference sequence). The CDR3, cysteine through phenylalanine, is 14 amino acids long. Only the CDR3 region is kept as DNA, spanning 42 bases read in frame from base 1. Trimming costs V 8 bases and J 1 base, and their ends lie 14 bases apart. The donors were included in the validation cohort of 100 to 150 subjects, a group kept apart from the approximately 670-subject first cohort. The source is a woman in her 30s in good health and CMV-seropositive. Sequenced sample: PBMCs. The V gene is TRBV7-9 and the J gene is TRBJ1-1; no D gene is confidently identified. The DNA sequence follows: TGTGCCAGCCAGCTAGGCAGCGGGAACACTGAAGCTTTCTTT. Its translation reads: CASQLGSGNTEAFF. When the CDR3 is completed using the reference TRBV7-9 and TRBJ1-1 genes on either side, the full variable domain is DTGVSQNPRHKITKRGQNVTFRCDPISEHNRLYWYRQTLGQGPEFLTYFQNEAQLEKSRLLSDRFSAERPKGSFSTLEIQRTEQGDSAMYLCASQLGSGNTEAFFGQGTRLTVV.